Listed below are T cell receptor beta chains from one sample, sequenced in a study of shared clonotypes between healthy human individuals. The protocol was immunoSEQ multiplex PCR, while the TCRdb copy is restricted to in-frame clones and leaves out a portion. The top ten hold 10% to 15% of the sample, which has fewer than 600,000 clones, around 74% seen once. Specimen: PBMCs. The receptors were sampled from a woman aged 40 to 50 in good health. Some clones in this sample may be carry-over from other donors' samples. Each CDR3 is given with its conserved first and last residue. D genes are given only for firm matches. Clone sizes are given selectively: once, few, many, or a class where the clone is expanded.

size	V	J	length	D	DNA	CDR3
NA	TRBV7-8	TRBJ2-2	15	NA	TGTGCCAGCAGCTCCGCGGGGACGAACACCGGGGAGCTGTTTTTT	CASSSAGTNTGELFF
NA	TRBV5-6	TRBJ2-3	16	NA	TGTGCCAGCAGCTCACCACGGAGGGGCCGCACAGATACGCAGTATTTT	CASSSPRRGRTDTQYF
NA	TRBV28	TRBJ1-2	13	NA	TGTGCCAGCAAGCCGACAGGAAACTATGGCTACACCTTC	CASKPTGNYGYTF
NA	TRBV6-5	TRBJ2-3	16	TRBD1	TGTGCCAGCAGTTACTCAGGGGCAGGGGGTCCAGATACGCAGTATTTT	CASSYSGAGGPDTQYF
few	TRBV11-2	TRBJ1-1	13	NA	TGTGCCAGCAGCTTAGGTGGGGACACTGAAGCTTTCTTT	CASSLGGDTEAFF
few	TRBV5-1	TRBJ2-7	15	TRBD2	TGCGCCAGCAGCTTGAGGCTAGCGGCCTCCTACGAGCAGTACTTC	CASSLRLAASYEQYF
NA	TRBV5-1	TRBJ2-7	14	NA	TGCGCCAGCCGCCCCCTGCCGGGGGTCTACGAGCAGTACTTC	CASRPLPGVYEQYF
NA	TRBV18	TRBJ2-7	15	NA	TGTGCCAGCTCACCACCGGGGGGGGCAGGTTACGAGCAGTACTTC	CASSPPGGAGYEQYF
many	TRBV9	TRBJ2-1	18	NA	TGTGCCAGCAGCGTAGCCTATAGTGGCGGGGTCTCCTACAATGAGCAGTTCTTC	CASSVAYSGGVSYNEQFF
NA	TRBV29-1	TRBJ2-3	15	NA	TGCAGCGCTGAGTTGGGGGTGGGTGTCACAGATACGCAGTATTTT	CSAELGVGVTDTQYF
NA	TRBV6-6	TRBJ2-5	13	NA	TGTGCCAGCAGTTACTCGCCAGAAGAGACCCAGTACTTC	CASSYSPEETQYF
NA	TRBV28	TRBJ2-7	17	TRBD1	TGTGCCAGCAGTTTACTATCGTCGGGGGACAGGTGGAACGAGCAGTACTTC	CASSLLSSGDRWNEQYF